The present TCR beta chain was sequenced within a study of T cell responses to AZD1222 COVID-19 vaccine. Overall study context: Researchers grouped second doses given at about 4 or about 12 weeks into one pool. Overall study findings and caveats: There were repertoire samples only from the period after the peak T cell response. Spike-specific TCR breadth and depth rose after two AZD1222 doses. There were vaccine-associated CD4 TCRs across spike, dominant at 160-218 and 743-854.

Only one count was recorded for this clone. Its antigen is not identified. Sequenced by immunoSEQ multiplex PCR; TCRdb stores in-frame clones only, minus some. The table shows 90,000 to 150,000 clones, with roughly 88% occurring only once. Sample: peripheral blood, taken on day 0 of AZD1222 vaccination. The sequence was obtained from an adult in good health.

CDR3 in DNA: TGTGCCAGCAGCTCCTCCGTCGGGGACGCCGGAAACACCATATATTTT. Its translation: CASSSSVGDAGNTIYF. This sequence joins TRBV7-9 and TRBJ1-3, with TRBD1 as a possible D gene (5 bases). V was clipped by 4 bases and J by 4 bases, with 17 bases between them. The CDR3 has 16 amino acids. CDR1 SEHNR and CDR2 FQNEAQ come from the germline V gene (reference sequence). The variable domain in full, completed from reference TRBV7-9 and TRBJ1-3, reads DTGVSQNPRHKITKRGQNVTFRCDPISEHNRLYWYRQTLGQGPEFLTYFQNEAQLEKSRLLSDRFSAERPKGSFSTLEIQRTEQGDSAMYLCASSSSVGDAGNTIYFGEGSWLTVV.